This T cell receptor beta chain was profiled in a study of T cells in localized non-small cell lung cancer. CDR1 and CDR2 (germline): MGHDK, SYGVNS. The CDR3 runs to 13 residues. The junction had 10 bases not matched to a gene; V was cut back by 10 bases and J by 5 bases. The data were produced by immunoSEQ multiplex PCR, yet TCRdb's version contains in-frame clones alone and is incomplete. The table lists fewer than 95,000 clones, roughly 88% of them singletons, with roughly 3.9% in the top ten. Study-wide findings and caveats: Uninvolved adjacent lung had more T cell clonality than any other tissue, topping tumor. There were a median roughly 62 of the top 100 tumor clones appearing in adjacent lung. Since sequencing was restricted to only one region of the tumor, intratumor heterogeneity remains a possibility.

Of note for this clone: Its antigen remains unknown.

The rearrangement links TRBV25-1 to TRBJ1-2, with 7 bases that match TRBD1. The sequencing used PBMCs, collected before any cancer treatment. This clonotype was sampled from a woman aged 35-70 years with stage II squamous cell lung carcinoma. CDR3 region: CATRDSLSYGYTF. The CDR3 nucleotides read TGTGCCACTAGGGACAGCCTCTCGTATGGCTACACCTTC.